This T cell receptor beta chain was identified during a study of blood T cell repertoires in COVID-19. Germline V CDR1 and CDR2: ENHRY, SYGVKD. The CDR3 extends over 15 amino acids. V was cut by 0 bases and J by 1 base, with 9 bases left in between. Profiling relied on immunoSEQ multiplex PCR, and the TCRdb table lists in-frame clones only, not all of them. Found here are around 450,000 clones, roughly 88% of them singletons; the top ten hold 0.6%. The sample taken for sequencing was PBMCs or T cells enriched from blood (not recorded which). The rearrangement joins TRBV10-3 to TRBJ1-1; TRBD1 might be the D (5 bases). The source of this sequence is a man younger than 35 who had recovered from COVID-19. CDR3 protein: CAISESLQGNTEAFF. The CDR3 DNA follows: TGTGCCATCAGTGAGTCCCTTCAGGGGAACACTGAAGCTTTCTTT.